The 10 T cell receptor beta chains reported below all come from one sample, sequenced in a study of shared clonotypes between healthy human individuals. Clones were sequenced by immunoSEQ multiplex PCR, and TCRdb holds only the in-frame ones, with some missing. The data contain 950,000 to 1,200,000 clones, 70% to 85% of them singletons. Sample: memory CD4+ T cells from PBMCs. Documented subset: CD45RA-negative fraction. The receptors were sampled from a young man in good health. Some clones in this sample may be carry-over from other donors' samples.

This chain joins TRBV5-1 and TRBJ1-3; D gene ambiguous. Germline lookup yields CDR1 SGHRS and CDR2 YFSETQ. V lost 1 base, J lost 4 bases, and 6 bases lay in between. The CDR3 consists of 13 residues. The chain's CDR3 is CASSLWVGNTIYF. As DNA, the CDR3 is TGCGCCAGCAGCTTGTGGGTGGGAAACACCATATATTTT. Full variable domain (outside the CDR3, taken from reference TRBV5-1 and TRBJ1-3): KAGVTQTPRYLIKTRGQQVTLSCSPISGHRSVSWYQQTPGQGLQFLFEYFSETQRNKGNFPGRFSGRQFSNSRSEMNVSTLELGDSALYLCASSLWVGNTIYFGEGSWLTVV.

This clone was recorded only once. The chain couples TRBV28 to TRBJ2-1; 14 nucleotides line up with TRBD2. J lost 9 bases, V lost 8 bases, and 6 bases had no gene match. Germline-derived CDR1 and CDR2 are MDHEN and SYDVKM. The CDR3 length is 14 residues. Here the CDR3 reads CASETSGRAREQFF. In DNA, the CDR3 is TGTGCCAGCGAGACTAGCGGGAGGGCCCGTGAGCAGTTCTTC.

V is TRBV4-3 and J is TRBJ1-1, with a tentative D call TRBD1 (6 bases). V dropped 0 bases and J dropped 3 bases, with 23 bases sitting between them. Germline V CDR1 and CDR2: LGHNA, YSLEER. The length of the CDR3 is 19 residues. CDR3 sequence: CASSQEGGGGYVLDTEAFF. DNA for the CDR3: TGCGCCAGCAGCCAAGAGGGCGGAGGGGGATATGTTTTAGACACTGAAGCTTTCTTT.

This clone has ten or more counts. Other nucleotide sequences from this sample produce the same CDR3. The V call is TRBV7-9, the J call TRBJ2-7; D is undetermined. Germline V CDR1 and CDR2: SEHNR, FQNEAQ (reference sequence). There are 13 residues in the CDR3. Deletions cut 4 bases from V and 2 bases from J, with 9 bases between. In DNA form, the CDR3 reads TGTGCCAGCAGCTCCCGAGGACCCTACGAGCAGTACTTC. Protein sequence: CASSSRGPYEQYF.

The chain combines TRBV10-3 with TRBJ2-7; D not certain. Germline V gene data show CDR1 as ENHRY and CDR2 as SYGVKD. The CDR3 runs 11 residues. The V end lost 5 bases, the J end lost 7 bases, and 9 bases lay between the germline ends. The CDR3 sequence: CAISRTGEQYF. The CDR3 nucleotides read TGTGCCATCAGTCGTACCGGAGAGCAGTACTTC.

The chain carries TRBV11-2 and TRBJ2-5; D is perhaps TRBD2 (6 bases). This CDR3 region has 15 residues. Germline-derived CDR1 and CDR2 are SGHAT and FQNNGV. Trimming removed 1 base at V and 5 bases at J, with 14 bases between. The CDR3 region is CASSLAGTQGETQYF. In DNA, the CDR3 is TGTGCCAGCAGCTTAGCCGGGACTCAAGGGGAGACCCAGTACTTC.

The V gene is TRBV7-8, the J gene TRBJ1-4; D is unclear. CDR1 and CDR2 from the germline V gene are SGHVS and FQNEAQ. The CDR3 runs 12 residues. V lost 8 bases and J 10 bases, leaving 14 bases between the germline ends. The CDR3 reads CASGGEGGKLFF. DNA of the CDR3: TGTGCCAGCGGCGGGGAAGGTGGAAAACTGTTTTTT.

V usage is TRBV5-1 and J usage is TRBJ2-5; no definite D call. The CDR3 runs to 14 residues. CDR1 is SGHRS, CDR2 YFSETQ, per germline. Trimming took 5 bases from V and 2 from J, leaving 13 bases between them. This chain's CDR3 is CASRGRVQQETQYF. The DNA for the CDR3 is TGCGCCAGCAGAGGTAGAGTCCAGCAAGAGACCCAGTACTTC.

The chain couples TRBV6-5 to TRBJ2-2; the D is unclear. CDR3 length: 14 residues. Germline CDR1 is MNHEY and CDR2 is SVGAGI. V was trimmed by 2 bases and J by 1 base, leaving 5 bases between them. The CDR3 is CASSYRENTGELFF. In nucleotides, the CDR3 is TGTGCCAGCAGTTACAGGGAGAACACCGGGGAGCTGTTTTTT.

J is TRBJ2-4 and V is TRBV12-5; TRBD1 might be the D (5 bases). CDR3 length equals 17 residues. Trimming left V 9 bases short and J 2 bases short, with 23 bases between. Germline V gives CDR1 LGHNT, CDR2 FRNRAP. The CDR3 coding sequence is TGTGCTAGCGCACACGACCAAGCCGGACATTCCAAAAACATTCAGTACTTC. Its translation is CASAHDQAGHSKNIQYF.